The 5 T cell receptor beta chains presented below share a single source sample, sequenced in a study of T-cell reconstitution after alpha-beta-depleted transplantation in children. Researchers prepared the TCRbeta library using unique molecular identifiers, the study reports. TCRdb re-derived calls from the PCR reads in MiXCR, one entry per CDR3 protein. In the table there are about 460,000 distinct CDR3 sequences, around 13% of which are singletons. The sample in question was PBMCs from the stem cell graft donor, obtained from the stem cell graft. Receptor source: a human donor who donated a stem cell graft to a child with combined immunodeficiency.

This rearrangement joins TRBV6-2 or TRBV6-3 to TRBJ2-1, with 9 bases that match TRBD1. The CDR3 spans 17 residues. Germline values: CDR1 MNHEY, CDR2 SVGEGT. Unmatched junction bases numbered 10, after V lost 7 bases and J lost 0 bases. DNA for the CDR3: TGTGCCAGCACCGGGACAGGGTTCTCCTCCTCCTACAATGAGCAGTTCTTC. It translates to CASTGTGFSSSYNEQFF.

This clonotype was seen a few times. V and J are TRBV28 and TRBJ1-2; 9 bases fit TRBD1. CDR3 size: 13 residues. Germline CDR1 is MDHEN and CDR2 is SYDVKM. V was pared by 6 bases and J by 7 bases, with 6 bases of the junction left unmatched. CDR3 bases: TGTGCCAGCAGGCCACAGGGGGCGGGTGGCTACACCTTC. Protein sequence: CASRPQGAGGYTF.

The table lists this clonotype with many counts. This chain connects TRBV27 to TRBJ2-7, with TRBD2 as a possible D gene (6 bases). The CDR3 is 12 amino acids. V was clipped by 10 bases and J by 2 bases, with 12 bases between them. From germline, CDR1 is MNHEY and CDR2 SMNVEV (reference sequence). DNA for the CDR3: TGTGCCACCGTGGGGGGACCCTACGAGCAGTACTTC. It is translated as CATVGGPYEQYF.

In nucleotides, the CDR3 is TGTGCCAGCAGTTACGGCCCTGAGTCGGATACGCAGTATTTT. This gives the protein CASSYGPESDTQYF. The V gene is TRBV6-5, the J gene TRBJ2-3; D ambiguous. Trimming pared 2 bases from V and 6 bases from J, leaving 12 bases between. This CDR3 is 14 amino acids long. The V gene's germline CDR1 is MNHEY and CDR2 SVGAGI.

This clonotype has a count of ten or more. The J gene is TRBJ2-5, the V gene TRBV12-3 or TRBV12-4, with D maybe TRBD2 (5 bases). The CDR3 extends over 15 amino acids. Trimming cost V 5 bases and J 1 base, with 14 bases left between them. CDR3 amino acids: CASSIRVGSQETQYF. In DNA form, the CDR3 reads TGTGCCAGCAGTATAAGGGTGGGGAGCCAAGAGACCCAGTACTTC.